This T cell receptor (beta chain) was sequenced for a study of CD8 T cells in Susac syndrome. With regard to this clonotype: Its cognate antigen is unknown.

RNA was extracted with the RNeasy kit, and a quantity of roughly 0.5 to 1 ug was reverse transcribed using random hexamers. Amplification of TCR beta CDR3 was carried out by immunoSEQ multiplex PCR, which covered 54 Vbeta and 13 Jbeta segments. TCRdb ran MiXCR on the immunoSEQ multiplex PCR reads and lists one entry per CDR3 protein. Of 400,000 or so distinct CDR3 sequences in the sample, around 85% were seen once. Whole-study results and caveats: It was acknowledged in the study that its TCR sequencing and HLA analysis involved a relatively small number of individuals.

This CDR3 region has 12 residues. V gave up 3 bases and J gave up 2 bases, with 5 bases separating them. CDR1 and CDR2 from the germline V gene are SQVTM and ANQGSEA. The sequenced target, TCR beta, came from blood CD8+ and CD4+ T cells. Negative isolation was used for CD8+ and CD4+ T cells and FACS enrichment for TEMRA cells. What was sequenced was CD8+ T cells from PBMCs. V and J are TRBV29-1 and TRBJ2-1; D is ambiguous. The sequence was obtained from a human donor with multiple sclerosis. In DNA form, the CDR3 reads TGCAGCGTTGAGGTGACCTACAATGAGCAGTTCTTC. The encoded protein is CSVEVTYNEQFF.